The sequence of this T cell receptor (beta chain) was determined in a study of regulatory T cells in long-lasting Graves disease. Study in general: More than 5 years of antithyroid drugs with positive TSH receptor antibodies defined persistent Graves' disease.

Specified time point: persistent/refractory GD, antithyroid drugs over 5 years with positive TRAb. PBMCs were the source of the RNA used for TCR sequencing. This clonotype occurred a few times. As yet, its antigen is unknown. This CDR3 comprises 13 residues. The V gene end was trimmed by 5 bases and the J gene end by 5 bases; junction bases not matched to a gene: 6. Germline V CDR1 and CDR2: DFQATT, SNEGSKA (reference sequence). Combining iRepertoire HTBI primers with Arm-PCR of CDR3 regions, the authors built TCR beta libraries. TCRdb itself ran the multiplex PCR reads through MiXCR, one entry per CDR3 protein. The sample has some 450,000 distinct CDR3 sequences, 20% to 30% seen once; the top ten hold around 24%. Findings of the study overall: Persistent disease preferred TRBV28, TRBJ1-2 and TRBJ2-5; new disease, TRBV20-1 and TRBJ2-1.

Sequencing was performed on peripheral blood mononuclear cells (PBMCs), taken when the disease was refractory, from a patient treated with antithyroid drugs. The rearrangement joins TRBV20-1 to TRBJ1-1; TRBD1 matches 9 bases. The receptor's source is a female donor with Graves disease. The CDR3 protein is CSAPDRGKTEAFF. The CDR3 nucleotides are TGCAGTGCTCCGGACAGGGGAAAGACTGAAGCTTTCTTT.